These 3 T cell receptor beta chains share one sample of origin, sequenced in a study of T cells after yellow fever vaccination. TCRdb re-called the 5' RACE reads through MiXCR, storing one row per CDR3 protein. The sample carries under 300,000 distinct CDR3 sequences, about 7% recorded once. This material consisted of CD4+ T cells sorted from PBMCs, taken 15 days after the yellow fever booster vaccination. These receptors all come from a man in his thirties or forties who received the YFV17D yellow fever vaccine.

The CDR3 is CASSKEGHEQYF. The CDR3, as DNA: TGTGCCAGCAGCAAGGAGGGTCACGAGCAGTACTTC. The chain couples TRBV12-3 or TRBV12-4 to TRBJ2-7, with D maybe TRBD2 (6 bases). The CDR3 is 12 amino acids. Trimming removed 6 bases from V and 5 bases from J, with 11 bases in between.

The chain couples TRBV7-9 to TRBJ2-2; 7 positions match TRBD2. With V trimmed by 10 bases and J by 7 bases, 6 bases remained unmatched. Germline assignment: CDR1 SEHNR and CDR2 FQNEAQ (reference sequence). The CDR3 has 12 residues. The CDR3 region has the DNA TGTGCCATGAAGCGGGACCACGGGGAGCTGTTTTTT. The encoded protein is CAMKRDHGELFF.

The chain employs TRBV12-3 or TRBV12-4 and TRBJ1-1, with D maybe TRBD1 (5 bases). The CDR3 contains 15 residues. The V and J ends lost 1 base and 0 bases respectively, with 9 bases between them. DNA for the CDR3: TGTGCCAGCAGTTTAGGGGCAGGGCTGAACACTGAAGCTTTCTTT. This codes for CASSLGAGLNTEAFF.